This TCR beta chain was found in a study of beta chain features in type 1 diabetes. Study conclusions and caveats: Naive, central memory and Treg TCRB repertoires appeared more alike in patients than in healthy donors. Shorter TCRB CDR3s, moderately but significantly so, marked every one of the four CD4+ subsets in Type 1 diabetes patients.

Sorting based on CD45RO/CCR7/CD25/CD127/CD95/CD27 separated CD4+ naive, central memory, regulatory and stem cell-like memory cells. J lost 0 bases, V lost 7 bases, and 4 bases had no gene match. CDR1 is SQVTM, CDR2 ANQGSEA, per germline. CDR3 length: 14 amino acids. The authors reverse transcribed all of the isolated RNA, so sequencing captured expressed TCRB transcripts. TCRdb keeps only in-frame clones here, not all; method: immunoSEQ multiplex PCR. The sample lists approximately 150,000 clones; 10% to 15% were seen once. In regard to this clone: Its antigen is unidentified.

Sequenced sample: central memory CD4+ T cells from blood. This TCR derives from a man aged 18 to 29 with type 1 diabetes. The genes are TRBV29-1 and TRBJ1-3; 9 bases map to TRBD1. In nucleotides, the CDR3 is TGCAGCGGCACAGGGGGCGGCTCTGGAAACACCATATATTTT. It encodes CSGTGGGSGNTIYF.